Presented here are 29 T cell receptor beta chains from one specimen sequenced in a study of shared clonotypes between healthy human individuals. Profiling relied on immunoSEQ multiplex PCR, and the TCRdb table lists in-frame clones only, not all of them. The sample lists millions of clones; about 93% were seen once. Positively selected for CCR7, the CD45RO-negative cells used as naive CD8 cells excluded terminally differentiated effector memory CD45RA+ cells. The material sequenced was naive CD8+ T cells from PBMCs. The receptors here all came from a man in his late teens or twenties in good health. Some clones in this sample may be carry-over from other donors' samples.

This rearrangement joins TRBV6-1 to TRBJ1-1; D is unresolved. Trimming took off 6 bases at V and 4 bases at J, with 15 bases between the two ends. The CDR3 loop spans 14 amino acids. Germline V gives CDR1 MNHNS, CDR2 SASEGT. The CDR3 sequence: CASREIGVSTEAFF. The CDR3, as DNA: TGTGCCAGCAGAGAAATCGGTGTCAGCACTGAAGCTTTCTTT.

The chain links TRBV5-1 to TRBJ2-5, with 9 positions matching TRBD1. The tail of the sequence fits TRBJ2-7 better, so the J call may be wrong. CDR3 length: 15 amino acids. Germline V gives CDR1 SGHRS, CDR2 YFSETQ. CDR3 amino acids: CASSLEGTGIYEQYF. In DNA, the CDR3 is TGCGCCAGCAGCTTGGAAGGGACAGGGATCTACGAGCAGTACTTC.

The chain carries TRBV6-1 and TRBJ2-7, with TRBD1 matching 12 bases. This CDR3 comprises 17 residues. The ends lost 4 bases at V and 2 bases at J; junction bases unmatched: 9. Per germline, CDR1 MNHNS and CDR2 SASEGT. For the CDR3, the DNA is TGTGCCAGCAGTGGGGGGACAGGGGGCGTTACGACCTACGAGCAGTACTTC. It codes for CASSGGTGGVTTYEQYF.

The gene calls are TRBV5-8 and TRBJ2-1; either TRBD1 or TRBD2 may supply D (5 bases each). Trimming pared 4 bases from V and 6 bases from J, leaving 11 bases between. Germline V gives CDR1 SGHTS, CDR2 YDEGEE. The CDR3 is 13 amino acids. CDR3: CASSVGRSNEQFF. In nucleotides, the CDR3 is TGTGCCAGCAGCGTGGGACGGTCCAATGAGCAGTTCTTC.

The V gene is TRBV7-9, the J gene TRBJ2-7; 8 positions agree with TRBD1. The germline V gene encodes CDR1 SEHNR and CDR2 FQNEAQ (reference sequence). This CDR3 has 13 residues. The trim removed 4 bases at V and 6 bases at J, leaving 5 bases unmatched. CDR3 amino acids: CASSSGQGPEQYF. The CDR3 DNA is TGTGCCAGCAGCTCCGGACAGGGACCCGAGCAGTACTTC.

The chain recombines TRBV6-6 with TRBJ2-7; the D call may be TRBD1 or TRBD2 (5 bases each). The germline CDR1 and CDR2 sequences are MNHNY and SVGAGI (reference sequence). The CDR3 totals 13 residues. Trimming shortened V by 5 bases and J by 2 bases, and 10 bases separated the two germline ends. CDR3 nucleotide sequence: TGTGCCAGCAGTAACCGGGGCACCTACGAGCAGTACTTC. Protein sequence: CASSNRGTYEQYF.

About this clone itself: This sample also contains other DNA sequences that code for the same CDR3. The V and J genes are TRBV19 and TRBJ2-3; 7 bases fit TRBD2. The germline V gene has CDR1 LNHDA and CDR2 SQIVND (reference sequence). The CDR3 sequence is 16 residues long. J gave up 0 bases and V 4 bases, and 7 bases lay outside the gene matches. The CDR3 nucleotides are TGTGCCAGTAGTACACAAGCGGGACTGAGCACAGATACGCAGTATTTT. Translated: CASSTQAGLSTDTQYF.

The genes are TRBV2 and TRBJ2-7, with 8 bases that match TRBD2. After removal of 4 bases from V and 4 bases from J, the junction contained 9 bases not matched to a gene. The germline CDR1 and CDR2 sequences are SNHLY and FYNNEI. The CDR3 is made up of 15 amino acids. The CDR3 sequence: CASSGITSGIYEQYF. The CDR3 nucleotides are TGTGCCAGCAGTGGGATTACTAGCGGTATATACGAGCAGTACTTC.

The chain joins TRBV5-1 to TRBJ2-7; weak D call: TRBD1 (5 bases). Germline V gives CDR1 SGHRS, CDR2 YFSETQ. V was trimmed by 5 bases and J by 3 bases, leaving 9 bases between them. This CDR3 contains 12 residues. CDR3 coding DNA: TGCGCCAGCAGTCCGGACAACTACGAGCAGTACTTC. Its translation is CASSPDNYEQYF.

V and J are TRBV4-1 and TRBJ1-5; D is possibly TRBD1 (5 bases). The germline gives CDR1 MGHRA, CDR2 YSYEKL. This CDR3 is 15 amino acids long. V was cut by 1 base and J by 5 bases, with 12 bases left in between. CDR3: CASSQAEGIHQPQHF. CDR3 coding DNA: TGCGCCAGCAGCCAAGCCGAGGGGATCCATCAGCCCCAGCATTTT.

This clone has a single count. Distinct nucleotide sequences in the sample also encode this CDR3. CDR3 protein: CASSPGQGIGGYTF. CDR3 nucleotide sequence: TGTGCCAGCAGCCCGGGACAGGGGATCGGTGGCTACACCTTC. The V call is TRBV27, the J call TRBJ1-2; 10 bases line up with TRBD1. CDR1 MNHEY and CDR2 SMNVEV come from the germline V gene (reference sequence). The CDR3 consists of 14 residues. J was trimmed by 7 bases and V by 6 bases; bases with no gene match: 8.

The CDR3 DNA is TGTGCCAGCAGCCCCACCACAGGGAACTATGGCTACACCTTC. This translates into CASSPTTGNYGYTF. The V and J genes are TRBV7-9 and TRBJ1-2, with D possibly being TRBD1 (6 bases). V was trimmed by 5 bases and J by 2 bases, leaving 12 bases between them. There are 14 residues in the CDR3. The germline V gene encodes CDR1 SEHNR and CDR2 FQNEAQ (reference sequence). Full variable domain (remainder filled in from reference TRBV7-9 and TRBJ1-2): DTGVSQNPRHKITKRGQNVTFRCDPISEHNRLYWYRQTLGQGPEFLTYFQNEAQLEKSRLLSDRFSAERPKGSFSTLEIQRTEQGDSAMYLCASSPTTGNYGYTFGSGTRLTVV.

The V gene is TRBV11-2, the J gene TRBJ2-7, with D perhaps being TRBD1 or TRBD2 (5 bases each). The CDR3 has 15 amino acids. CDR1 and CDR2 (germline): SGHAT, FQNNGV. Trimming left V 2 bases short and J 2 bases short, with 13 bases between. The DNA for the CDR3 is TGTGCCAGCAGCTTATTGGGGACGGCCCCCTACGAGCAGTACTTC. Translating it yields CASSLLGTAPYEQYF.

The chain joins TRBV4-1 to TRBJ2-1; TRBD1 might be the D (5 bases). Germline V gene lookup returns CDR1 MGHRA and CDR2 YSYEKL. Deletions cut 3 bases from V and 6 bases from J, with 9 bases between. The CDR3 spans 13 residues. The CDR3 DNA is TGCGCCAGCAGCCAGGTAGGGGCCAATGAGCAGTTCTTC. It is translated as CASSQVGANEQFF.

This sequence joins TRBV28 and TRBJ2-5; maybe TRBD2 (5 bases). The V end was cut by 11 bases, the J end by 1 base, with 17 bases between. The CDR3 is made up of 14 amino acids. CDR1 is MDHEN and CDR2 is SYDVKM in the germline V gene. The chain's CDR3 is CASGLTIPQETQYF. DNA of the CDR3: TGTGCCTCGGGGTTAACCATCCCCCAAGAGACCCAGTACTTC.

The rearrangement uses TRBV9 and TRBJ2-1; possible D gene TRBD1, 6 bases. The ends were cut back, 2 bases at V and 2 bases at J, with 11 bases in the middle. Germline V gene lookup returns CDR1 SGDLS and CDR2 YYNGEE. CDR3 size: 15 residues. This CDR3 reads CASSVETGPYNEQFF. CDR3 in DNA: TGTGCCAGCAGCGTGGAGACAGGACCCTACAATGAGCAGTTCTTC. The variable domain in full, completed from reference TRBV9 and TRBJ2-1, reads DSGVTQTPKHLITATGQRVTLRCSPRSGDLSVYWYQQSLDQGLQFLIQYYNGEERAKGNILERFSAQQFPDLHSELNLSSLELGDSALYFCASSVETGPYNEQFFGPGTRLTVL.

This chain connects TRBV6-5 to TRBJ2-4; D may be TRBD1 (6 bases). The CDR3 runs 16 residues. V dropped 2 bases and J dropped 5 bases, with 16 bases sitting between them. Germline-derived CDR1 and CDR2 are MNHEY and SVGAGI. The CDR3 DNA reads TGTGCCAGCAGTTACCAAGGCCAAGGACAGCAAAACATTCAGTACTTC. This sequence encodes CASSYQGQGQQNIQYF.

The chain combines TRBV28 with TRBJ2-1; possibly TRBD1 for D (5 bases). Per the germline V gene, CDR1 is MDHEN and CDR2 is SYDVKM. The CDR3 is made up of 14 amino acids. Trimming shortened V by 3 bases and J by 4 bases, and 10 bases separated the two germline ends. This chain's CDR3 is CASSFAGRYNEQFF. For the CDR3, the DNA is TGTGCCAGCAGTTTTGCAGGGCGATACAATGAGCAGTTCTTC.

The rearrangement uses TRBV19 and TRBJ2-5; maybe TRBD2 (5 bases). The CDR3 is 15 amino acids. The V end lost 0 bases, the J end lost 5 bases, and 13 bases lay between the germline ends. Germline V gene lookup returns CDR1 LNHDA and CDR2 SQIVND (reference sequence). For the CDR3, the DNA is TGTGCCAGTAGTATAGATAACGGGGTCCGGGAGACCCAGTACTTC. Translation gives CASSIDNGVRETQYF.

V is TRBV11-3 and J is TRBJ2-2; 7 bases match TRBD2. The CDR3 runs to 16 residues. The germline CDR1 and CDR2 sequences are SGHNT and YENEEA. V lost 0 bases to trimming and J lost 5 bases; unmatched junction nucleotides: 6. The CDR3 loop reads CASSLDGGRWTGELFF. CDR3 DNA sequence: TGTGCCAGCAGCTTAGACGGCGGGAGATGGACCGGGGAGCTGTTTTTT.

The J gene is TRBJ1-1, the V gene TRBV5-6, with D possibly matching TRBD1 (6 bases). The CDR3 is made up of 16 amino acids. The ends were cut back, 0 bases at V and 4 bases at J, with 16 bases in the middle. Germline V gene sequence: CDR1 SGHDT, CDR2 YYEEEE. CDR3: CASSLGGHPLGTEAFF. CDR3 in DNA: TGTGCCAGCAGCTTGGGGGGACACCCCCTAGGCACTGAAGCTTTCTTT.

The V gene is TRBV7-8, the J gene TRBJ2-6; D unresolved. Germline V gene data show CDR1 as SGHVS and CDR2 as FQNEAQ. V lost 5 bases and J lost 3, with 20 bases in between. The CDR3 is 18 amino acids. This CDR3 is CASSADLLGRYGANVLTF. The CDR3 DNA is TGTGCCAGCAGCGCTGACCTCCTCGGACGCTATGGGGCCAACGTCCTGACTTTC. Looking up the rest from reference TRBV7-8 and TRBJ2-6 gives the full variable domain: GAGVSQSPRYKVAKRGQDVALRCDPISGHVSLFWYQQALGQGPEFLTYFQNEAQLDKSGLPSDRFFAERPEGSVSTLKIQRTQQEDSAVYLCASSADLLGRYGANVLTFGAGSRLTVL.

The genes are TRBV5-6 and TRBJ2-1; 7 positions agree with TRBD2. The V and J ends lost 4 bases and 4 bases, in that order; junction bases with no gene match: 5. The CDR3 sequence is 14 residues long. Germline assignment: CDR1 SGHDT and CDR2 YYEEEE. The CDR3: CASSPSGMYNEQFF. The DNA of the CDR3 is TGTGCCAGCAGCCCGAGCGGGATGTACAATGAGCAGTTCTTC.

This chain connects TRBV7-6 to TRBJ2-7; 8 nucleotides align to TRBD1. Germline V gene lookup returns CDR1 SGHVS and CDR2 FNYEAQ. V was clipped by 2 bases and J by 6 bases; unmatched bases: 6. The CDR3 has 14 residues. CDR3 sequence reads: CASSLRGQGSEQYF. The CDR3 DNA reads as TGTGCCAGCAGCTTAAGAGGACAGGGCTCCGAGCAGTACTTC.

This chain uses TRBV30 with TRBJ1-1; D gene ambiguous. This CDR3 spans 14 amino acids. Germline loops: CDR1 GTSNPN, CDR2 SVGIG (reference sequence). Trimming shortened V by 2 bases and J by 1 base, and 11 bases separated the two germline ends. The CDR3 nucleotides are TGTGCCTGGAGTTTCCGGACGGCGAACACTGAAGCTTTCTTT. Its protein is CAWSFRTANTEAFF.

The chain combines TRBV7-8 with TRBJ2-7, with 9 bases aligning to TRBD1. Per germline, CDR1 SGHVS and CDR2 FQNEAQ. Losses at the gene ends were 5 bases for V and 6 bases for J; bases not matched to a gene: 14. There are 16 residues in the CDR3. CDR3 nucleotide sequence: TGTGCCAGCAGCGCACCGGGACAGGGAGGAAAGGGCGAGCAGTACTTC. The encoded protein is CASSAPGQGGKGEQYF.

The CDR3 sequence is CASSSRGAGQETQYF. CDR3 bases: TGTGCCAGCAGTTCGAGAGGGGCGGGACAAGAGACCCAGTACTTC. The chain combines TRBV27 with TRBJ2-5, with a tentative D call TRBD2 (6 bases). Germline V lookup: CDR1 MNHEY, CDR2 SMNVEV (reference sequence). With 4 bases removed from V and 2 bases from J, the gap between germline ends came to 14 bases. The length of the CDR3 is 15 residues.

The J gene is TRBJ2-7, the V gene TRBV27; 7 bases align to TRBD1. V shed 2 bases and J 3 bases; nucleotides not matched to a gene: 4. The CDR3 loop spans 14 amino acids. The germline gives CDR1 MNHEY, CDR2 SMNVEV (reference sequence). The CDR3 DNA follows: TGTGCCAGCAGTTTAAATCCAGGGGGCTACGAGCAGTACTTC. It specifies CASSLNPGGYEQYF.

J is TRBJ2-1 and V is TRBV6-5, with a possible D match to TRBD2 (5 bases). Germline V lookup: CDR1 MNHEY, CDR2 SVGAGI. The CDR3 spans 16 residues. With 0 bases removed from V and 5 bases from J, the gap between germline ends came to 14 bases. Here the CDR3 DNA reads TGTGCCAGCAGTTACTCGATTTCAGCGGAGCACAATGAGCAGTTCTTC. This translates into CASSYSISAEHNEQFF.